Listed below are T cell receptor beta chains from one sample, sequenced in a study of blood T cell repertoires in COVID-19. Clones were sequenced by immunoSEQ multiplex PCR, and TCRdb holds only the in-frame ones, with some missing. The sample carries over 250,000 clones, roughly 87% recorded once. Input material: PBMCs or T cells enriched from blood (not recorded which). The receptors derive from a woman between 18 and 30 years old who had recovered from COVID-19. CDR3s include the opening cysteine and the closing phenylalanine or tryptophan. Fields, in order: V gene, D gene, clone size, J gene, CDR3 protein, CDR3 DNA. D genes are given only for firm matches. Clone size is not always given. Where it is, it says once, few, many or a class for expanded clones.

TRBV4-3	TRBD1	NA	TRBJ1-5	CASSPGTGANQPQHF	TGCGCCAGCAGCCCAGGGACAGGGGCTAATCAGCCCCAGCATTTT
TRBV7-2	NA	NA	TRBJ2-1	CASSSIWGVRNEQFF	TGTGCCAGCAGCTCTATATGGGGGGTTCGCAATGAGCAGTTCTTC
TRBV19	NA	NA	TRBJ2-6	CASSTTASGANVLTF	TGTGCCAGTAGTACGACAGCCTCTGGGGCCAACGTCCTGACTTTC
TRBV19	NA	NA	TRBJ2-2	CASTNGVAAGKPGELFF	TGTGCCAGTACCAACGGGGTGGCCGCGGGAAAACCCGGGGAGCTGTTTTTT
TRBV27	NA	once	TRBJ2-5	CASVDNQETQYF	TGTGCCAGCGTGGACAACCAAGAGACCCAGTACTTC
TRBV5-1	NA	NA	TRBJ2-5	CASSLTTGPPETQYF	TGCGCCAGCAGCTTGACGACAGGTCCCCCGGAGACCCAGTACTTC
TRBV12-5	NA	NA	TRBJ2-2	CASGLMSISGGANTGELFF	TGTGCTAGTGGTTTGATGTCCATTTCGGGCGGGGCGAACACCGGGGAGCTGTTTTTT
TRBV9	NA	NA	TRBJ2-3	CASSVELRGSTDTQYF	TGTGCCAGCAGCGTAGAACTACGGGGGAGCACAGATACGCAGTATTTT
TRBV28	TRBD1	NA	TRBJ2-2	CASSTLRQGRRSGELFF	TGTGCCAGCAGTACACTTCGACAGGGCAGGCGGTCCGGGGAGCTGTTTTTT
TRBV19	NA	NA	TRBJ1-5	CASSSGTSNSNQPQHF	TGTGCCAGTAGCTCCGGGACAAGTAATAGCAATCAGCCCCAGCATTTT
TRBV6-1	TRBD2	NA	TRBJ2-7	CASSVYSLADYGEQYF	TGTGCCAGCAGTGTCTACTCTCTAGCGGACTACGGCGAGCAGTACTTC
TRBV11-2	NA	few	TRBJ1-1	CASSLGSPSEAFF	TGTGCCAGCAGCTTAGGGTCCCCTAGTGAAGCTTTCTTT
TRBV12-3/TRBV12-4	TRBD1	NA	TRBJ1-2	CASSTTGNGYTF	TGTGCCAGCAGTACGACAGGGAATGGCTACACCTTC
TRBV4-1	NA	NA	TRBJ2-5	CASSQVLGGPQYF	TGCGCCAGCAGCCAAGTTCTCGGGGGGCCCCAGTACTTC
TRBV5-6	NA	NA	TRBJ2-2	CASSLALATGELFF	TGTGCCAGCAGCTTGGCACTAGCCACCGGGGAGCTGTTTTTT
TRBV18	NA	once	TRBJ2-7	CASSPPSGGQQYF	TGTGCCAGCTCACCACCGTCCGGGGGACAGCAGTACTTC